This T cell receptor beta chain derives from a study of T cells in narcolepsy (dated by TCRdb to 2016 to 2019). Study-wide context: The study enrolled patients with narcolepsy type 1 or type 2 (NT1, NT2) together with healthy control donors. To look for autoreactive T cells in narcolepsy patients that target self-antigens of hypocretin neurons (hypocretin, TRIB2), the study used TCR Vbeta sequencing to follow clonotypes in blood and CSF. Here is what the overall study found, with its caveats: No sequences matching autoreactive T cell clones were present in some of the blood memory CD4+ repertoires from patients and controls. Autoreactive clonotypes were reported to be detected serially in the blood of the same patients and of different patients, but not in the blood of healthy controls. In plots comparing CSF and blood CD4+ T cell clonotypes from the same patient, HCRT-specific and TRIB2-specific autoreactive clonotypes were highlighted. Numbers of sequenced blood memory CD4+ clonotypes were comparable, with averages of about 39,494 in patients and roughly 33,000 in controls.

As regards this clone: Its antigen specificity is not known. Per-nucleotide qualities are absent, and no much larger clonotype sits a single base away.

Preparation of the library involved the immunoSEQ multiplex PCR assay. TCRdb holds this immuneACCESS table with in-frame rearrangements only. Some clones are missing; in checked studies, unresolved V genes explain under half, and the rest has no known cause. The table for this sample lists 30,000 to 40,000 clones; around four fifths of them were counted only once. The ten biggest clones cover nearly 2.5% of the sample. For TCR Vbeta sequencing, memory CD4+ T cells were sorted ex vivo from the peripheral blood of both healthy controls and narcolepsy patients. From the germline V gene, CDR1 is MNHNS and CDR2 is SASEGT. V and J are truncated by 10 bases and 0 bases respectively, leaving an intervening sequence of 16 bases. The CDR3 sequence holds 14 residues, the cysteine and phenylalanine included. Kept here is only the CDR3 DNA, which spans 42 bases and is read in frame from base 1.

Sequenced input: CD45RA- memory CD4+ T cells from PBMCs. What the cell subset or site label conveys for this sample: memory T cells sorted ex vivo from peripheral blood. The chain joins TRBV6-1 to TRBJ2-7, and perhaps TRBD1 as D gene, on 6 matching bases. This clonotype originated in a human donor with narcolepsy. The CDR3: CATDPGQHSYEQYF. The nucleotides are TGTGCCACTGACCCCGGACAGCACTCCTACGAGCAGTACTTC.